Presented here are 27 T cell receptor beta chains from one specimen sequenced in a study of tumour-infiltrating T cells in Burkitt lymphoma. Repertoires were generated with immunoSEQ multiplex PCR, while TCRdb's copy carries only in-frame clones and drops some. The sample lists approximately 600 clones, 70% to 80% occurring once. Material: tumor tissue. These receptors were taken from a human donor with Burkitt lymphoma.

The chain is built from TRBV27 and TRBJ1-5, with 8 bases identical to TRBD1. Germline V lookup: CDR1 MNHEY, CDR2 SMNVEV (reference sequence). The CDR3 contains 14 residues. Germline trimming cut 10 bases from V and 6 bases from J; bases unmatched to any gene: 11. This CDR3 reads CATLSRDRLQPQHF. The CDR3 bases are TGTGCCACCTTATCCCGGGACAGGCTTCAGCCCCAGCATTTT.

This chain uses TRBV15 with TRBJ1-1; no definite D call. The V end was cut by 0 bases, the J end by 10 bases, with 12 bases between. The CDR3 consists of 13 residues. Germline V CDR1 and CDR2: LNHNV, YYDKDF (reference sequence). CDR3 loop: CATSRDRGGIAFF. The CDR3 region has the DNA TGTGCCACCAGCAGAGATCGGGGAGGGATAGCTTTCTTT.

This rearrangement joins TRBV19 to TRBJ2-1; weak D call: TRBD2 (5 bases). V was trimmed by 5 bases and J by 8 bases, leaving 13 bases between them. The CDR3 sequence is 13 residues long. The V gene's germline CDR1 is LNHDA and CDR2 SQIVND (reference sequence). CDR3 sequence reads: CASSSDLNDEQFF. The DNA of the CDR3 is TGTGCCAGTAGTTCGGACTTAAACGATGAGCAGTTCTTC.

This rearrangement joins TRBV4-1 to TRBJ1-5; TRBD1 agrees at 11 bases. The CDR3 totals 14 residues. The germline gives CDR1 MGHRA, CDR2 YSYEKL. J gave up 5 bases and V 4 bases, and 1 base lay outside the gene matches. CDR3 DNA sequence: TGCGCCAGCAGCCCGGGACAGGGGGATCAGCCCCAGCATTTT. Its protein product is CASSPGQGDQPQHF.

The chain recombines TRBV19 with TRBJ1-5; D possibly corresponds to TRBD1 (6 bases). This CDR3 is built from 15 residues. V lost 7 bases, J lost 0 bases, and 13 bases lay in between. Germline V gives CDR1 LNHDA, CDR2 SQIVND (reference sequence). The CDR3 sequence: CASTLDSYSNQPQHF. CDR3 in DNA: TGTGCCAGTACCCTGGACAGTTATAGCAATCAGCCCCAGCATTTT.

The chain employs TRBV7-9 and TRBJ2-3; 10 bases match TRBD2. The CDR3 has 16 residues. Germline CDR1 reads SEHNR; CDR2 reads FQNEAQ (reference sequence). The J segment lost 5 bases and the V segment lost 0 bases, leaving 5 bases of the junction unmatched. The CDR3 spells CASSLASLAGVDTQYF. The CDR3, as DNA: TGTGCCAGCAGCTTAGCGTCGCTAGCGGGAGTAGATACGCAGTATTTT.

The V and J genes are TRBV9 and TRBJ1-2; D call uncertain. The CDR3 consists of 13 residues. The germline gives CDR1 SGDLS, CDR2 YYNGEE. Deletions cut 4 bases from V and 7 bases from J, with 14 bases between. The CDR3 bases are TGTGCCAGCAGCATCTCTCCACAGTCTGGCTACACCTTC. It codes for CASSISPQSGYTF.

The genes are TRBV6-5 and TRBJ1-2, with D unresolved. Germline CDR1 MNHEY, CDR2 SVGAGI. The CDR3 has 14 residues. V was pared by 0 bases and J by 7 bases, with 12 bases between. The CDR3 DNA follows: TGTGCCAGCAGTTACTCAGCCGGGATAGCTGGCTACACCTTC. Its protein product is CASSYSAGIAGYTF.

V gene TRBV13 combines with J gene TRBJ1-4; unclear D gene. The CDR3 extends over 16 amino acids. CDR1 is PRHDT, CDR2 FYEKMQ, per germline (reference sequence). Trimming cost V 5 bases and J 4 bases, with 17 bases left between them. The CDR3 sequence is CASSPIAGPNNEKLFF. In nucleotides, the CDR3 is TGTGCCAGCAGCCCCATAGCCGGGCCAAATAATGAAAAACTGTTTTTT. The variable domain in full, completed from reference TRBV13 and TRBJ1-4, reads AAGVIQSPRHLIKEKRETATLKCYPIPRHDTVYWYQQGPGQDPQFLISFYEKMQSDKGSIPDRFSAQQFSDYHSELNMSSLELGDSALYFCASSPIAGPNNEKLFFGSGTQLSVL.

The gene calls are TRBV9 and TRBJ2-4, with TRBD2 identical over 8 bases. The CDR3 is 15 amino acids. V was clipped by 3 bases and J by 6 bases; unmatched bases: 8. Germline CDR1 SGDLS, CDR2 YYNGEE. CDR3: CASSAVAGLGNIQYF. DNA of the CDR3: TGTGCCAGCAGCGCCGTAGCGGGATTAGGAAACATTCAGTACTTC.

The chain recombines TRBV2 with TRBJ2-7, with D tentatively TRBD1 or TRBD2 (5 bases each). The CDR3 loop spans 12 amino acids. Between the trimmed V and J ends, which lost 4 bases and 7 bases, there was a span of 11 bases. The germline gives CDR1 SNHLY, CDR2 FYNNEI. CDR3 coding DNA: TGTGCCAGCAGTGTGGGGGTTAGGGAGCAGTACTTC. Translation: CASSVGVREQYF.

This clone was counted between two and nine times. The V call is TRBV6-1, the J call TRBJ1-1; the match to TRBD1 covers 8 bases. Germline V gene data show CDR1 as MNHNS and CDR2 as SASEGT. Trimming cost V 4 bases and J 0 bases; bases outside gene matches: 4. This CDR3 has 15 amino acids. DNA of the CDR3: TGTGCCAGCAGTGCGGACAGGGCCTTGAACACTGAAGCTTTCTTT. Translation gives CASSADRALNTEAFF.

This chain connects TRBV7-9 to TRBJ2-7; the D call may be TRBD1 or TRBD2 (5 bases each). V was cut by 5 bases and J by 9 bases, with 23 bases left in between. CDR1 SEHNR and CDR2 FQNEAQ come from the germline V gene (reference sequence). This CDR3 comprises 15 residues. The CDR3 loop reads CASSPPGAVLTGQYF. Written as DNA, the CDR3 is TGTGCCAGCAGCCCTCCCGGGGCGGTACTTACGGGGCAGTACTTC.

This chain uses TRBV6-5 with TRBJ1-2; D remains ambiguous. V dropped 7 bases and J dropped 5 bases, with 14 bases sitting between them. The germline CDR1 and CDR2 sequences are MNHEY and SVGAGI. The CDR3 consists of 13 residues. The CDR3 nucleotides are TGTGCCAGCAAAGCCTCAAGGGATTATGGCTACACCTTC. This translates into CASKASRDYGYTF.

The chain recombines TRBV10-3 with TRBJ1-4; D might be TRBD1 (6 bases). Germline loops: CDR1 ENHRY, CDR2 SYGVKD. CDR3 length: 13 residues. Deletions cut 11 bases from V and 0 bases from J, with 10 bases between. The CDR3 sequence: CASRGSTNEKLFF. The CDR3 DNA follows: TGTGCCTCGAGGGGGTCAACTAATGAAAAACTGTTTTTT.

A few counts support this clone. V gene TRBV30 combines with J gene TRBJ1-2; D remains unclear. With 5 bases removed from V and 6 bases from J, the gap between germline ends came to 13 bases. Germline lookup yields CDR1 GTSNPN and CDR2 SVGIG (reference sequence). The CDR3 covers 12 residues. The CDR3 region has the DNA TGTGCCTGGGAGCCGTGGGGAAATGGCTACACCTTC. It translates to CAWEPWGNGYTF. The full variable domain, with the rest looked up from reference TRBV30 and TRBJ1-2, is SQTIHQWPATLVQPVGSPLSLECTVEGTSNPNLYWYRQAAGRGLQLLFYSVGIGQISSEVPQNLSASRPQDRQFILSSKKLLLSDSGFYLCAWEPWGNGYTFGSGTRLTVV.

This chain links TRBV11-3 with TRBJ2-2, with D unresolved. Looked up from germline, CDR1 is SGHNT and CDR2 is YENEEA. V was trimmed by 5 bases and J by 2 bases, leaving 15 bases between them. There are 16 residues in the CDR3. The CDR3 loop reads CASSGMDRVNTGELFF. The CDR3 DNA follows: TGTGCCAGCAGCGGGATGGATCGTGTCAACACCGGGGAGCTGTTTTTT. The entire variable domain, with the rest obtained from reference TRBV11-3 and TRBJ2-2, is as follows: EAGVVQSPRYKIIEKKQPVAFWCNPISGHNTLYWYLQNLGQGPELLIRYENEEAVDDSQLPKDRFSAERLKGVDSTLKIQPAELGDSAVYLCASSGMDRVNTGELFFGEGSRLTVL.

V gene TRBV6-6 combines with J gene TRBJ1-1, with unresolved D. CDR3 length: 13 amino acids. The V end lost 3 bases, the J end lost 6 bases, and 11 bases lay between the germline ends. In germline, CDR1 is MNHNY, CDR2 SVGAGI (reference sequence). CDR3 DNA: TGTGCCAGCAGTTATTTTACTGGCGCTGAAGCTTTCTTT. This sequence encodes CASSYFTGAEAFF.

This sequence joins TRBV2 and TRBJ1-6, with D unresolved. This CDR3 is built from 11 residues. The germline V gene has CDR1 SNHLY and CDR2 FYNNEI. The germline V and J ends were trimmed by 6 bases and 7 bases, with 4 bases remaining between them. CDR3 bases: TGTGCCAGCAGCCTGAATTCACCCCTCCACTTT. It translates to CASSLNSPLHF.

This clone is labeled as hyperexpanded. The genes are TRBV19 and TRBJ2-7; D not resolved. Germline CDR1 and CDR2: LNHDA and SQIVND (reference sequence). The V and J ends lost 3 bases and 3 bases respectively, with 12 bases between them. This CDR3 is built from 14 residues. CDR3 sequence reads: CASSISVGIYEQYF. The CDR3, as DNA: TGTGCCAGTAGTATTTCTGTGGGGATCTACGAGCAGTACTTC.

This chain joins TRBV6-1 and TRBJ2-7; D perhaps matches TRBD2 (6 bases). V lost 8 bases to trimming and J lost 5 bases, with 16 bases between them. This CDR3 is built from 13 residues. CDR1 is MNHNS, CDR2 SASEGT, per germline. CDR3 bases: TGTGCCAGCGCCTGGGGGGATGTAAACGAGCAGTACTTC. This sequence encodes CASAWGDVNEQYF.

CDR3 sequence reads: CASTNYSNQPQHF. DNA of the CDR3: TGTGCCAGTACAAATTATAGCAATCAGCCCCAGCATTTT. The chain recombines TRBV19 with TRBJ1-5, with D uncertain. CDR3 size: 13 residues. The V end was cut by 7 bases, the J end by 0 bases, with 7 bases between. The germline gives CDR1 LNHDA, CDR2 SQIVND (reference sequence).

This CDR3 reads CASSPRGTPRPEAFF. The DNA of the CDR3 is TGTGCCAGCAGCCCCAGGGGGACGCCTCGACCTGAAGCTTTCTTT. The J gene is TRBJ1-1, the V gene TRBV5-4; TRBD1 matches at 7 bases. There are 15 residues in the CDR3. The trim removed 4 bases at V and 6 bases at J, leaving 12 bases unmatched. Germline lookup yields CDR1 SGHNT and CDR2 YYREEE (reference sequence).

The chain has TRBV2 and TRBJ1-2, with unresolved D. The germline V gene encodes CDR1 SNHLY and CDR2 FYNNEI. CDR3 length: 13 residues. Between the trimmed V and J ends, which lost 7 bases and 0 bases, there was a span of 9 bases. CDR3 nucleotide sequence: TGTGCCAGCATAGAGGGAGCTAACTATGGCTACACCTTC. Translation: CASIEGANYGYTF.

This chain connects TRBV7-9 to TRBJ1-1; unclear D gene. The germline gives CDR1 SEHNR, CDR2 FQNEAQ (reference sequence). The CDR3 runs to 14 residues. Trimming cost V 4 bases and J 2 bases, with 11 bases left between them. This CDR3 is CASSSLSGNTEAFF. CDR3 nucleotide sequence: TGTGCCAGCAGCTCCCTTTCAGGAAACACTGAAGCTTTCTTT. The whole variable domain, remainder taken from reference TRBV7-9 and TRBJ1-1, is DTGVSQNPRHKITKRGQNVTFRCDPISEHNRLYWYRQTLGQGPEFLTYFQNEAQLEKSRLLSDRFSAERPKGSFSTLEIQRTEQGDSAMYLCASSSLSGNTEAFFGQGTRLTVV.

The rearrangement links TRBV11-3 to TRBJ1-1; D gene unclear. This CDR3 comprises 13 residues. Germline V lookup: CDR1 SGHNT, CDR2 YENEEA. Trimming cost V 3 bases and J 3 bases, with 8 bases left between them. The CDR3 is CASSLGGDTEAFF. The CDR3 nucleotides are TGTGCCAGCAGCTTGGGTGGGGACACTGAAGCTTTCTTT. The full variable domain, rest sourced from reference TRBV11-3 and TRBJ1-1, is EAGVVQSPRYKIIEKKQPVAFWCNPISGHNTLYWYLQNLGQGPELLIRYENEEAVDDSQLPKDRFSAERLKGVDSTLKIQPAELGDSAVYLCASSLGGDTEAFFGQGTRLTVV.

The J gene is TRBJ1-1, the V gene TRBV7-9, with TRBD1 as a possible D gene (6 bases). Germline loops: CDR1 SEHNR, CDR2 FQNEAQ (reference sequence). This CDR3 comprises 11 residues. The V gene lost 1 base and the J gene lost 10 bases, with 7 bases spanning the gap. In DNA form, the CDR3 reads TGTGCCAGCAGCTTAGGGGGGCCAGCTTTCTTT. Its protein is CASSLGGPAFF.